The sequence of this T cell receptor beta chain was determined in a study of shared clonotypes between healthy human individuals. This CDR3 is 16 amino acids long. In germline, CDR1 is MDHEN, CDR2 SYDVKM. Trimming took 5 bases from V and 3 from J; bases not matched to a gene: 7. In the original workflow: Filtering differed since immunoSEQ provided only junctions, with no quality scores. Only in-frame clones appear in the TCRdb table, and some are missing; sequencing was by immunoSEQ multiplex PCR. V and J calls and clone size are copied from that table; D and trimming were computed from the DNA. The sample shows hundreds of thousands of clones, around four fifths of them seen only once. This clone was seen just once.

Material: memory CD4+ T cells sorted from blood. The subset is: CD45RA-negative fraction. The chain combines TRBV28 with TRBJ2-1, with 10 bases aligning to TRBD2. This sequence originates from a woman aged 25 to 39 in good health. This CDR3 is CASSRGRTSGYNEQFF. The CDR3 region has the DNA TGTGCCAGCAGTCGGGGGCGGACTAGCGGCTACAATGAGCAGTTCTTC. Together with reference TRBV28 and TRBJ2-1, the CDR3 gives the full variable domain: DVKVTQSSRYLVKRTGEKVFLECVQDMDHENMFWYRQDPGLGLRLIYFSYDVKMKEKGDIPEGYSVSREKKERFSLILESASTNQTSMYLCASSRGRTSGYNEQFFGPGTRLTVL.